This TCR beta chain originates from a study of beta chain features in type 1 diabetes (dated by TCRdb to between 2018 and 2020). Background on the whole study: Mean age, gender distribution, total cell number and subset yield were not different between patients and healthy donors. A total of 85 million to 110 million sorted cells were examined across all samples, and RNA yield correlated strongly with the number of cells per subset. In the study, TCRB repertoires of sorted circulating CD4+ T cell subsets from recently diagnosed type 1 diabetes patients were compared with those of matched healthy donors. Whereas all 28 donors provided naive and central memory subsets, regulatory and stem cell-like memory subsets were isolated from just 8 patients and roughly 8 healthy donors.

The paper's findings and limits, for the study overall: Naive, central memory and regulatory TCRB repertoires appeared to be more alike among patients than among healthy donors. Because cDNA was sequenced instead of genomic DNA, activated cells with high expression could be over-represented, although the groups did not differ in activation or CD3 levels. At VDJ recombination sites, type 1 diabetes patients had fewer insertions and more deleted nucleotides, which implies abnormalities in thymic rearrangement. Type 1 diabetes patients showed a moderate but significant shortening of TCRB CDR3 length in all four CD4+ subsets. HLA sub-analyses involved small numbers of individuals, so any influence of HLA type on TCRB rearrangement remained unresolved. PCR might favor shorter templates, but patient and control samples were amplified and corrected together, so any skew would affect both groups equally.

Cut back by 3 bases and 4 bases, the V and J ends lie 16 bases apart. The cysteine opens and the phenylalanine closes a CDR3 of 15 amino acids. The retained sequence is limited to the CDR3, 45 bases, with the frame set at the first base. CDR1 and CDR2, looked up from the germline V gene (reference sequence), are LNHDA and SQIVND. The entire amount of isolated RNA was reverse transcribed using the High Capacity cDNA Reverse Transcription Kit, so the sequenced TCRB transcripts were expressed ones. Deep immunoSEQ sequencing was performed on naive, central memory and regulatory T cell samples, with an average of approximately 4 million total reads per sample. Sorted cells were lysed in RLT buffer, and RNA was extracted using DNase-treated RNeasy Micro or Mini kits according to cell number. To prevent cross-contamination, each cell subset was processed individually, whereas patient and healthy donor samples were processed jointly. Using the immunoSEQ multiplex PCR, TCRB sequences were amplified from cDNA into 87-bp fragments spanning the CDR3 region. Sequencing of the amplicons was done on the Illumina HiSeq platform. On the study's bioinformatics: Synthetic template baselines were used to correct PCR bias computationally, reads within Hamming distance 2 were collapsed together, and singletons that could not be merged were discarded. Reads were aligned to IMGT to assign V, D and J genes, CDR3 length, and insertions or deletions at six rearrangement sites. Within each subset, clonotype counts were normalized to sorted cell number, and only after that were true diversity and Gini coefficients computed with the tcR R package. Repertoire sharing was quantified using the overlap coefficient calculated on TCRB nucleotide sequences. Drawn from immuneACCESS, this table holds only the in-frame rearrangements with V and J called that TCRdb kept. Clones are partly lost; checked studies trace under half to an unresolved V gene and leave the rest unexplained. From that table come the V and J calls and clone size; the DNA was used to work out D and trimming. The sample table holds around 340,000 clones, of which 6.5% to 10% were seen once. The biggest ten clones account for less than 0.5% of the sample.

The table lists this clone with many counts. Its antigen is unknown. No per-base quality is available; no much larger clone lies one base away. Each donor gave one peripheral blood draw, averaging about 120 mL, which was collected into heparinised tubes. Naive, central memory, regulatory and stem cell-like memory CD4+ T cells were sorted on a BD FACSAria II using a panel including CD45RO, CCR7, CD25, CD127, CD95 and CD27. Purity was above 95% for every sorted population. Right away, PBMCs were isolated by Lymphoprep density gradient centrifugation and were stained directly, with no culture step. So that batch effects would be minimized, each experiment stained and sorted samples in pairs, pairing one healthy donor with one patient.

This chain joins TRBV19 to TRBJ2-7, with the D assignment possibly TRBD1 or TRBD2, given 5 matching bases for each. Sequenced sample: central memory CD4+ T cells from blood. This receptor was taken from a young woman in good health. The CDR3 region has the sequence CASSIGTTPGYEQYF. The sequenced DNA: TGTGCCAGTAGTATTGGGACGACACCGGGATACGAGCAGTACTTC.